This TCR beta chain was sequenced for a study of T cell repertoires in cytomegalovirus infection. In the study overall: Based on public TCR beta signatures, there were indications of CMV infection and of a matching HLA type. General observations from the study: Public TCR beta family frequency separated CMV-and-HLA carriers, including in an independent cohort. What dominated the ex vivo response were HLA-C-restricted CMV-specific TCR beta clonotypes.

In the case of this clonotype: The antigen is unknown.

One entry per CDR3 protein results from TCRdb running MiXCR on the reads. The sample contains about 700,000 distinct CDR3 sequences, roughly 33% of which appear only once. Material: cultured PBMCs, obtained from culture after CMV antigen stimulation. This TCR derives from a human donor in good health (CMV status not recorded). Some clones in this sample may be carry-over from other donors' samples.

In nucleotides, the CDR3 is TGTGCCAGCAGTTTACAGGGGCCCCGTAAGCCCCAGCATTTT. Translating it yields CASSLQGPRKPQHF. The chain employs TRBV12-3 or TRBV12-4 and TRBJ1-5; D is perhaps TRBD1 (6 bases). The CDR3 totals 14 residues. Trimming took off 2 bases at V and 8 bases at J, with 13 bases between the two ends.